Sequencing of this TCR beta chain was carried out in a study of post-analysis software for immune sequencing data. Overall study context: The courses of disease that were included comprised relapsing-remitting, secondary progressive and progressive-relapsing multiple sclerosis. The study, taken as a whole, reports: The five TRBV segments detected at higher frequency in patients than in controls included TRBV5-6, TRBV5-1 and TRBV20-1. Versus controls, multiple sclerosis patients showed significantly lower diversity (normalized Chao1).

A few counts support this clonotype. Its target is unknown. Germline assignment: CDR1 SGHRS and CDR2 YFSETQ. V was pared by 3 bases and J by 7 bases, with 13 bases between. This CDR3 has 13 amino acids. Unique molecular identifiers featured in each of the TCR beta cDNA libraries. In TCRdb, the PCR reads were re-called with MiXCR into one record per CDR3 protein. This sample carries more than 500,000 distinct CDR3 sequences, 30% to 40% of them seen once, and the ten largest clones take 4.5% to 7.5%. The V gene is TRBV5-1, the J gene TRBJ1-1; D is perhaps TRBD1 (5 bases). The receptor's source is a girl under 18 with multiple sclerosis. Material: blood. CDR3 in amino acids: CASSWGLRDEAFF. The CDR3 bases are TGCGCCAGCAGCTGGGGACTCCGGGATGAAGCTTTCTTT.